This T cell receptor beta chain was recovered during a study of blood T cell repertoires in COVID-19. Study information: Specimens from acute and convalescent COVID-19 originated in the United States, Italy and Spain.

The assay was immunoSEQ multiplex PCR, and TCRdb's table has in-frame clones only and misses some. Seen here are roughly 60,000 clones, 75% to 95% observed once, and the top ten hold 9.1%. V was clipped by 6 bases and J by 7 bases; unmatched bases: 8. Germline assignment: CDR1 SNHLY and CDR2 FYNNEI. CDR3 size: 15 residues. The source of this sequence is an elderly woman with active COVID-19. Sequenced material: peripheral blood. The gene calls are TRBV2 and TRBJ2-2; 10 nucleotides match TRBD1. The CDR3 DNA is TGTGCCAGCAGCCCCGGGACAGGGGTCTTCGGGGAGCTGTTTTTT. Translated: CASSPGTGVFGELFF.